Listed below are T cell receptor beta chains from one sample, sequenced in a study of CXCR3-negative and CXCR3-positive naive CD8 T cells. TCRdb re-called the 5' RACE reads and gives one entry per CDR3 protein, without DNA. There are about 110,000 distinct CDR3 sequences in the sample, with more than 0.3% held by the top ten. Source material: naive CXCR3+ CD8+ T cells from blood. These receptors originate from a human donor in good health. Some clones in this sample may be carry-over from other donors' samples. The CDR3 runs from the conserved cysteine through the conserved F or W. The order of the fields is J gene, V gene, CDR3 protein.

>TRBJ2-7|TRBV29-1
CSVDSGQGRHEQYF
>TRBJ2-5|TRBV29-1
CSVELASLALETQYF
>TRBJ1-1|TRBV10-3
CAITMGEEPNTEAFF
>TRBJ2-1|TRBV28
CASSWERSYNEQFF
>TRBJ2-2|TRBV7-2
CASSLGLGRAGELFF
>TRBJ2-5|TRBV7-2
CASSLGTSGAETQYF
>TRBJ2-5|TRBV29-1
CSVDGRTTGDETQYF
>TRBJ2-1|TRBV12-3/TRBV12-4
CASSHTYNEQFF
>TRBJ2-7|TRBV4-3
CASSQDPLGDYEQYF
>TRBJ1-1|TRBV5-1
CASSPLQGGDTEAFF
>TRBJ2-7|TRBV7-9
CASSPEDSYEQYF
>TRBJ1-4|TRBV29-1
CSVGTRGRVFF
>TRBJ1-1|TRBV4-3
CASSQWTGGNTEAFF
>TRBJ2-7|TRBV29-1
CSVEGEPYEQYF
>TRBJ2-5|TRBV29-1
CSVDGIQGAEETQYF
>TRBJ2-5|TRBV24-1
CATSDLRTGKNEETHYF
>TRBJ1-1|TRBV5-1
CASSFGSGAGMNTEAFF
>TRBJ1-6|TRBV6-5
CASRNAETGESNSPLHF
>TRBJ1-1|TRBV7-8
CASSLVAAANMNTEAFF
>TRBJ2-1|TRBV29-1
CSVEPVAGTSYNEQFF
>TRBJ2-5|TRBV30
CAWMEQGDGETQYF
>TRBJ2-1|TRBV29-1
CSVGVTNEQFF
>TRBJ1-1|TRBV5-6
CASSLGFRGARTEAFF
>TRBJ2-7|TRBV4-1
CASSQELEELLEQYF
>TRBJ2-7|TRBV29-1
CSVRTVNSYEQYF
>TRBJ2-7|TRBV4-2
CASSQGEGTAYEQYF
>TRBJ2-1|TRBV6-5
CASYPSADNEQFF
>TRBJ2-6|TRBV3-1
CASSQGPGQDTSGANVLTF
>TRBJ1-2|TRBV29-1
CSVGTDPGQGDYGYTF
>TRBJ1-2|TRBV29-1
CSVLGQGSDGYTF
>TRBJ2-1|TRBV4-3
CASSQDRLNNEQFF
>TRBJ2-3|TRBV7-9
CASSLGFERPTDTQYF
>TRBJ1-1|TRBV20-1
CSAQEVNTEAFF
>TRBJ2-2|TRBV29-1
CSVRGTPTSNTGELFF
>TRBJ2-6|TRBV12-3/TRBV12-4
CASSPPDGSSGANVLTF
>TRBJ2-5|TRBV11-2
CASSLYDLGGGRYETQYF
>TRBJ2-7|TRBV29-1
CSVFSKDRDSYEQYF
>TRBJ1-1|TRBV5-6
CASSPPRRMNTEAFF
>TRBJ2-5|TRBV12-3/TRBV12-4
CASSLYQETQYF
>TRBJ2-2|TRBV7-6
CASSRTGGPNTGELFF
>TRBJ2-1|TRBV12-3/TRBV12-4
CASSPPGTSGKQSYNEQFF
>TRBJ2-2|TRBV7-9
CASSRDGNTGELFF